This TCR beta chain was sequenced for a study of memory CD4+ T cells and cytomegalovirus serostatus (dated by TCRdb to about 2019). Regarding the complete study: A total of about 33 healthy Belgian adults, of whom 9 were CMV seropositive and 24 were CMV seronegative, were included in the cohort. The study sequenced CD4+ memory TCRbeta repertoires of a Belgian cohort with known cytomegalovirus serostatus to replicate a published TCR-based CMV serostatus classifier. General conclusions and limits of the study: The results were interpreted as suggesting that the CMV-associated TCR signature is largely present in the CD4+ memory repertoire. Among the 150 or so previously reported CMV-associated TCRbeta sequences, some 70 showed up in the CD4+ memory repertoires, with each one found in between one and five individuals. For predicting CMV serostatus, the median bootstrapped AUC was about 0.94 using the original framework and roughly 0.92 using a US-trained random forest. The original-framework classifier achieved a median bootstrapped AUC of approximately 0.96 with a 95% CI of 0.76-1.00 on the Belgian cohort. Only CD4+CD45RO+ memory cells were sequenced, in contrast to the original study, which included naive and memory CD4+ and CD8+ populations.

Including the terminal cysteine and phenylalanine, the CDR3 comprises 14 residues. Only CDR3 DNA is held: 42 bases, read in frame from base 1. V and J are truncated by 3 bases and 2 bases respectively, leaving an intervening sequence of 11 bases. The germline V gene provides CDR1 KGHSH and CDR2 LQKENI. As concerns this clone: Its recognized antigen is unknown. No much larger clonotype is one base removed from it; base qualities were not supplied.

The Quick-DNA Microprep Kit was used to extract genomic DNA from the sorted cells. Amplification of TCRbeta DNA was done with the immunoSEQ hsTCRbeta kit, following the protocol from the manufacturer. TCRbeta libraries were sequenced on an Illumina MiSeq instrument. Per the authors' processing: After out-of-frame sequences were removed, 2,204,828 distinct TCRbeta sequences remained, averaging about 67,000 per individual. Two values were used to score each individual: the count of 150 to 200 previously reported CMV-associated TCRbeta sequences and the total count of productive distinct TCRbeta sequences. A beta-binomial model was reimplemented in Python, and random forests from scikit-learn, run with default parameters, were trained on data from the US cohort. Classifier performance on the Belgian cohort was summarized as median AUC with percentile confidence intervals calculated over 10,000 bootstrap iterations. Drawn from immuneACCESS, this table holds only the in-frame rearrangements with V and J called that TCRdb kept. Clones are partly lost; checked studies trace under half to an unresolved V gene and leave the rest unexplained. For V, J and clone size, that table is used; D and trimming come from the DNA. The sample includes more than 45,000 clones, with roughly 81% observed a single time. Together, the top ten hold more than 1% of the sample.

A FACSAria II was used to sort memory CD4+ T cells, defined as single viable CD3+CD4+CD8-CD45RO+ cells. CMV serostatus was assessed using a Roche Elecsys assay, by which serum IgG against CMV pp150, pp28, p38 and p52 was detected. After the samples were thawed, total CD4+ T cells were enriched through positive selection using CD4 magnetic microbeads. Samples originated from another study that specifically interrogated the CD4+ T cell memory repertoire. Peripheral blood mononuclear cells were isolated and cryopreserved following standard operating procedures; serum was stored at -80 °C. CD3-PerCP (BW264/56), CD4-APC (RPA-T4), CD45RO-PE (UCHT1) and CD8-Pacific Orange (3B5) antibodies were used for staining, and non-viable cells were excluded with Sytox blue.

The clonotype originates from an adult in good health and CMV-seronegative. Sequences were obtained from memory CD4+ T cells from blood. Rearrangement joined TRBV18 to TRBJ2-7; the D gene is not confidently resolved. The base sequence is TGTGCCAGCTCACCTCCGAGTGGGACCTACGAGCAGTACTTC. This is translated as CASSPPSGTYEQYF.